Listed below are T cell receptor beta chains from one sample, sequenced in a study of a mutant IDH1 vaccine in newly diagnosed glioma. Their specific antigens are unknown. Some clones are missing from TCRdb's copy, which holds only in-frame ones; the method was immunoSEQ multiplex PCR. The profile shows around 30,000 clones, about 87% of them singletons. The material was PBMCs, obtained from a glioma patient whose treatment included an IDH1 peptide vaccine. The receptors stem from a woman aged 25 to 39 with glioma. The CDR3 runs from the conserved cysteine through the conserved F or W. Each record gives: V gene, CDR3 length, clone size, J gene, D gene, CDR3 DNA, CDR3 protein. A D gene is named only where the DNA matches it firmly. Clone size is shown for a subset of rows, as once, few, many or a class of expanded clone.

TRBV9	15	-	TRBJ2-3	-	TGTGCCAGCAGCGTAATTGCAGGGAGCACAGATACGCAGTATTTT	CASSVIAGSTDTQYF
TRBV5-4	15	-	TRBJ2-2	-	TGTGCCAGCAGCTTGGGGACCCTGAACACCGGGGAGCTGTTTTTT	CASSLGTLNTGELFF
TRBV29-1	10	-	TRBJ1-1	-	TGCAGCGGTCAGAACACTGAAGCTTTCTTT	CSGQNTEAFF
TRBV27	14	-	TRBJ2-5	TRBD1	TGTGCCAGCAGTTTTCAGGGGGTGCAAGAGACCCAGTACTTC	CASSFQGVQETQYF
TRBV29-1	11	-	TRBJ2-1	-	TGCAGCGTGGCCCCCCCTGTAGAGCAGTTCTTC	CSVAPPVEQFF
TRBV11-2	19	-	TRBJ2-7	-	TGTGCCAGCAGCTTAGATCCAGGGCTAGATCCCCGAAGAACCTACGAGCAGTACTTC	CASSLDPGLDPRRTYEQYF
TRBV4-1	16	-	TRBJ2-7	TRBD1	TGCGCCAGCAGCCAAGCGGACGACAGGGGGCGCAGCGAGCAGTACTTC	CASSQADDRGRSEQYF
TRBV6-4	13	-	TRBJ2-1	-	TGTGCCAGCAGTGAGGTGAGCGGCTTTGAGCAGTTCTTC	CASSEVSGFEQFF
TRBV27	13	-	TRBJ1-1	-	TGTGCCAGCAGGAAGGGGATGGTCACTGAAGCTTTCTTT	CASRKGMVTEAFF
TRBV12-5	13	-	TRBJ1-1	-	TGTGCTAGTGGGTCCGGGGGGAACACTGAAGCTTTCTTT	CASGSGGNTEAFF
TRBV4-1	14	-	TRBJ1-5	-	TGCGCCAGCAGCCAATTGCAGTTCAATCAGCCCCAGCATTTT	CASSQLQFNQPQHF
TRBV9	15	-	TRBJ1-1	-	TGTGCCAGCAGCCCAATCCCCCCTATGAACACTGAAGCTTTCTTT	CASSPIPPMNTEAFF
TRBV4-1	13	-	TRBJ1-6	-	TGCGCCAGCAGCCCAAGGGACAATTCACCCCTCCACTTT	CASSPRDNSPLHF
TRBV6-1	12	-	TRBJ2-1	TRBD2	TGTGCCAGCGGGGAGGGTGACTGGGTGGGGTTCTTC	CASGEGDWVGFF
TRBV7-9	14	-	TRBJ2-7	TRBD1	TGTGCCAGCAGTTCAGGGACAGACTCCTACGAGCAGTACTTC	CASSSGTDSYEQYF
TRBV9	12	once	TRBJ1-3	-	TGTGCCAGCAGCGTTACTGGAAACACCATATATTTT	CASSVTGNTIYF
TRBV25-1	15	-	TRBJ1-4	-	TGTGCCAGCAGTGAACCGACAGCCGCTCCTGAAAAACTGTTTTTT	CASSEPTAAPEKLFF
TRBV10-3	12	-	TRBJ1-1	-	TGTGCCATCATGAGGGAAGGCACTGAAGCTTTCTTT	CAIMREGTEAFF
TRBV2	16	-	TRBJ2-5	TRBD2	TGTGCCAGCAGCCTCTCGGAGCGGGGGGGCAAAGAGACCCAGTACTTC	CASSLSERGGKETQYF
TRBV19	11	-	TRBJ1-1	-	TGTGCCAGTAGTATCAGGGCCGAGGCTTTCTTT	CASSIRAEAFF
TRBV7-8	15	-	TRBJ2-4	-	TGTGCCAGCAGCCCCTCCGACTTAGCCAAAAACATTCAGTACTTC	CASSPSDLAKNIQYF
TRBV18	16	-	TRBJ2-5	-	TGTGCCAGCTCACCACGAGGATTTCGGTCGGGAGAGACCCAGTACTTC	CASSPRGFRSGETQYF
TRBV10-1	16	once	TRBJ1-3	-	TGCGCCAGCAGCACCCTCCCCACACCCTCTGGAAACACCATATATTTT	CASSTLPTPSGNTIYF
TRBV5-4	14	-	TRBJ2-1	TRBD2	TGTGCCAGCAGCTTGGAACTAGCGACGGGTGAGCAGTTCTTC	CASSLELATGEQFF
TRBV29-1	13	once	TRBJ1-1	TRBD1	TGCAGCGCGTCGACAGGGGGCAACACTGAAGCTTTCTTT	CSASTGGNTEAFF
TRBV6-5	12	-	TRBJ1-1	TRBD1	TGTGCCAGCACGGGACAGGGTCACGAAGCTTTCTTT	CASTGQGHEAFF
TRBV7-2	16	-	TRBJ1-1	TRBD1	TGTGCCAGCAGCTTAGTGGGGGCAGGGGGTAACACTGAAGCTTTCTTT	CASSLVGAGGNTEAFF
TRBV7-2	17	-	TRBJ2-1	TRBD2	TGTGCCAGCAGCTTAGTGGGTGGCGGGGGGCGAAACAATGAGCAGTTCTTC	CASSLVGGGGRNNEQFF
TRBV4-2	14	once	TRBJ2-5	-	TGTGCCAGCAGCCAAGTCGACCCGAAAGGGACCCAGTACTTC	CASSQVDPKGTQYF
TRBV6-1	12	-	TRBJ1-1	-	TGTGCCAGCAGTGAATGGAACACTGAAGCTTTCTTT	CASSEWNTEAFF
TRBV12-5	16	-	TRBJ1-2	-	TGTGCTAGTGGTCCCGCGATCCTCCCGCCCAACTATGGCTACACCTTC	CASGPAILPPNYGYTF
TRBV25-1	15	-	TRBJ2-7	TRBD2	TGTGCCAGCAGTGTTACCGGGACCCGGGGGGGCGAGCAGTACTTC	CASSVTGTRGGEQYF
TRBV23-1	17	-	TRBJ1-2	TRBD1	TGCGCCAGCAGTCAATTCATAAAGACAGGGGGCGCCCCTGGCTACACCTTC	CASSQFIKTGGAPGYTF
TRBV2	12	-	TRBJ2-4	-	TGTGCCAGCAGGCAGGGGGGGAACATTCAGTACTTC	CASRQGGNIQYF
TRBV29-1	12	-	TRBJ2-1	-	TGCAGCCACCAGGGTAGGAGCAATGAGCAGTTCTTC	CSHQGRSNEQFF
TRBV6-5	12	medium-sized	TRBJ1-2	TRBD1	TGTGCCAGCAGTTCAGGGGGCGATGGCTACACCTTC	CASSSGGDGYTF
TRBV6-5	14	-	TRBJ1-1	TRBD1	TGTGCCAGCAGTTTAGGACAGGGGCCGCGGGAAGCTTTCTTT	CASSLGQGPREAFF
TRBV6-4	13	-	TRBJ1-2	-	TGTGCCAGCAGTGATTCCGGGACAACTGGCTACACCTTC	CASSDSGTTGYTF
TRBV5-6	17	few	TRBJ1-4	-	TGTGCCAGCAGCTGGGAAGGGCAAATCGGTACTAATGAAAAACTGTTTTTT	CASSWEGQIGTNEKLFF
TRBV14	12	-	TRBJ2-5	-	TGTGCCAGCAGCCAAGATAGAGTGACCCAGTACTTC	CASSQDRVTQYF
TRBV4-1	17	once	TRBJ2-1	-	TGCGCCAGCAGCCACCTTCCGGGACCCCCCTCCGACAATGAGCAGTTCTTC	CASSHLPGPPSDNEQFF
TRBV6-4	16	-	TRBJ1-1	-	TGTGCCAGCAGCCGCGGAGGGACCCTAGGGAGCACTGAAGCTTTCTTT	CASSRGGTLGSTEAFF
TRBV2	11	-	TRBJ2-5	-	TGTGCCAGCAGGCTACAAGAGACCCAGTACTTC	CASRLQETQYF
TRBV7-6	15	-	TRBJ2-7	-	TGTGCCAGCAGCCCAGGGACATCGGTCAGCGACGAGCAGTACTTC	CASSPGTSVSDEQYF
TRBV10-3	16	-	TRBJ1-2	-	TGTGCCATCAGTGAGCCCGAGGCCGAAGCTGTTTATGGCTACACCTTC	CAISEPEAEAVYGYTF
TRBV5-6	14	-	TRBJ2-1	-	TGTGCCAGCAGCGGAGCAGCTTCCTACAATGAGCAGTTCTTC	CASSGAASYNEQFF
TRBV6-6	12	-	TRBJ1-1	-	TGTGCCAGCAGTTCCGCCGACAGGAAAGCTTTCTTT	CASSSADRKAFF
TRBV28	14	-	TRBJ1-5	-	TGTGCCAGCACCTCGGGCAGGGGTAATCAGCCCCAGCATTTT	CASTSGRGNQPQHF
TRBV6-1	14	-	TRBJ1-2	-	TGTGCCAGCAGCCTGTATGACAGAAACTATGGCTACACCTTC	CASSLYDRNYGYTF
TRBV19	13	-	TRBJ1-2	-	TGTGCCAGTAGACCCCGGACTGACTATGGCTACACCTTC	CASRPRTDYGYTF
TRBV19	15	-	TRBJ1-6	TRBD1	TGTGCCAGTAGGCCGGGACAGGGTCGGGATTCACCCCTCCACTTT	CASRPGQGRDSPLHF
TRBV4-1	15	-	TRBJ2-5	-	TGCGCCAGCAGCCAAGGACGCTCACCGAGAGAGACCCAGTACTTC	CASSQGRSPRETQYF